This TCR beta chain was recorded in a study of beta chain features in type 1 diabetes. Study background: There were approximately 100,000,000 sorted cells examined across all samples. Broader study findings: Significant though moderate, a shortening of TCRB CDR3s appeared in all four CD4+ subsets of Type 1 diabetes patients. Type 1 diabetes patients showed fewer insertions and more deletions at VDJ junctions.

The isolated RNA, all of it, was reverse transcribed, so expressed TCRB transcripts were what got sequenced. Here immunoSEQ multiplex PCR was the method, and the copy in TCRdb shows in-frame clones only, minus some. Of 200,000 to 250,000 clones listed, around 9.6% are singletons. This clone turned up a few times. Its antigen is not identified. Each of the CD4+ naive, central memory, regulatory and stem cell-like memory populations was sorted via CD45RO/CCR7/CD25/CD127/CD95/CD27. The CDR3 runs 15 residues. In germline, CDR1 is MGHRA, CDR2 YSYEKL. Trimming removed 3 bases from V and 0 bases from J, with 11 bases in between.

The receptor was derived from a woman younger than 30 in good health. The chain employs TRBV4-1 and TRBJ2-5; D might be TRBD2 (6 bases). The sequenced material came from naive CD4+ T cells from blood. As DNA, the CDR3 is TGCGCCAGCAGCCACAATTGGAGGGACCAAGAGACCCAGTACTTC. This encodes CASSHNWRDQETQYF.